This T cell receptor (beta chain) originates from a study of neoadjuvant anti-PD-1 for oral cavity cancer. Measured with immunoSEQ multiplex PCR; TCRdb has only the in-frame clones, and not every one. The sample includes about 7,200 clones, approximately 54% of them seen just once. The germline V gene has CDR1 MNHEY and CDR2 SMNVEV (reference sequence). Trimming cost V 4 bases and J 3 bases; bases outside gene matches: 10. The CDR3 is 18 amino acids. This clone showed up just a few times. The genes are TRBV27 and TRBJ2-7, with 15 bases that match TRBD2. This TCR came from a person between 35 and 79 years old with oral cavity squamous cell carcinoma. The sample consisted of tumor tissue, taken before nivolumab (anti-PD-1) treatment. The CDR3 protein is CASSSLPGLAGGGYEQYF. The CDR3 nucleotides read TGTGCCAGCAGTTCCCTTCCGGGACTAGCGGGAGGTGGCTACGAGCAGTACTTC.